This T cell receptor (beta chain) was identified during a study of response to subunit inactivated influenza vaccine. Study-level results: There was a suggestion from the authors that each seasonal influenza vaccination recruits few new T cells.

Comment on this clonotype: Its antigen is unidentified.

MiXCR, applied by TCRdb to the RT-PCR reads, yields one record per CDR3 protein. The sample consists of about 650,000 distinct CDR3 sequences, 15% to 19% of them appearing once. From germline, CDR1 is SGHTA and CDR2 FQGNSA. With 3 bases removed from V and 3 bases from J, the gap between germline ends came to 12 bases. The length of the CDR3 is 16 residues. V gene TRBV7-2 combines with J gene TRBJ2-6, with D perhaps matching TRBD1 (6 bases). Sequencing was performed on PBMCs from blood, taken about 11 days after vaccination. The origin of this receptor is a man aged 50 or older who received an inactivated influenza vaccine. CDR3 loop: CASSFITGRGANVLTF. DNA of the CDR3: TGTGCCAGCAGCTTCATAACAGGGCGTGGGGCCAACGTCCTGACTTTC.